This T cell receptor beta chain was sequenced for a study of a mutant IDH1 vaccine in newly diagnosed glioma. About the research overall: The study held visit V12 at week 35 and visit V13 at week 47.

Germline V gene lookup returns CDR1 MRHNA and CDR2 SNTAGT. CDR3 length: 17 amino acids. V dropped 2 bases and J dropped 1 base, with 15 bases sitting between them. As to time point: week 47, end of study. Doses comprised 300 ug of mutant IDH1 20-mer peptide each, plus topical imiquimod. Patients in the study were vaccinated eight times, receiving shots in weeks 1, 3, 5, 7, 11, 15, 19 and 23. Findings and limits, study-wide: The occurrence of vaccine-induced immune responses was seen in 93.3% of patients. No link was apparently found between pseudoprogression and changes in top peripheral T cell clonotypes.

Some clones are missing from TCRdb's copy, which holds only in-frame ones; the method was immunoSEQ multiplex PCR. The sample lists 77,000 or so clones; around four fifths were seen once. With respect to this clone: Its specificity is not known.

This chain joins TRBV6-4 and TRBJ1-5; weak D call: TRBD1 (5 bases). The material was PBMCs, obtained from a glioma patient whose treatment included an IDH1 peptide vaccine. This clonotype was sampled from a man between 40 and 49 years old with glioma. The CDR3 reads CASSDPPQGSSNQPQHF. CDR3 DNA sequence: TGTGCCAGCAGTGACCCCCCGCAGGGCAGCAGCAATCAGCCCCAGCATTTT.